Presented here are 32 T cell receptor beta chains from one specimen sequenced in a study of Graves' ophthalmopathy and Graves' hyperthyroidism. Amplification of TCR beta CDR3 regions used RNA transcripts. HTBI-primed RT-PCR formed the first round, and a multiplex PCR formed the second. TCRdb re-called the multiplex PCR reads through MiXCR, storing one row per CDR3 protein. The data show approximately 1.2 million distinct CDR3 sequences, less than 45% seen once. Input material: peripheral blood or thyroid tissue (not recorded which). The receptors derive from an adult man with Graves' hyperthyroidism.

In regard to this clonotype: Because the CDR3 is missing its conserved closing phenylalanine or tryptophan, this is likely a read error. The rearrangement links TRBV11-1 to TRBJ1-1; D is undetermined. CDR1 SGHAT and CDR2 FQDESV come from the germline V gene (reference sequence). The CDR3 contains 15 residues. Trimming pared 5 bases from V and 1 base from J, leaving 14 bases between. CDR3: CASSRRPGPNTEAFL. The DNA for the CDR3 is TGTGCCAGCAGCCGCCGACCTGGACCGAACACTGAAGCTTTCCTT.

This clonotype was seen repeatedly, ten times or more. The chain joins TRBV19 to TRBJ2-7; D is undetermined. Germline lookup yields CDR1 LNHDA and CDR2 SQIVND (reference sequence). The length of the CDR3 is 12 residues. Trimming took 5 bases from V and 7 from J, leaving 12 bases between them. DNA for the CDR3: TGTGCCAGTAGTCCTTGGAATGGGGAGCAGTACTTC. Encoded protein: CASSPWNGEQYF.

The chain couples TRBV12-3 or TRBV12-4 to TRBJ2-7; tentative D call: TRBD2 (7 bases). The CDR3 consists of 14 residues. Trimming removed 4 bases from V and 0 bases from J, with 10 bases in between. CDR3 nucleotide sequence: TGTGCCAGCAGTTGGGGGGGCAGCTCCTACGAGCAGTACTTC. It yields the protein CASSWGGSSYEQYF.

To note about this clonotype: With a much larger clone just one base away, this may be a read error. In DNA form, the CDR3 reads TGTGCCAGCAGCTTAAAAACGACAGGGGAGGGAGGCTACACCTTC. As protein: CASSLKTTGEGGYTF. This sequence joins TRBV7-3 and TRBJ1-2; 8 bases line up with TRBD1. The CDR3 length is 15 residues. Germline-derived CDR1 and CDR2 are SGHTA and FQGTGA. Losses at the gene ends were 1 base for V and 8 bases for J; bases not matched to a gene: 9.

V and J are TRBV2 and TRBJ1-1; the match to TRBD1 covers 7 bases. V lost 9 bases to trimming and J lost 4 bases; unmatched junction nucleotides: 8. The CDR3 runs 13 residues. Germline V gives CDR1 SNHLY, CDR2 FYNNEI. DNA of the CDR3: TGTGCCAGTAAACAGGGGTCCAGCACTGAAGCTTTCTTT. Its translation: CASKQGSSTEAFF.

The rearrangement links TRBV20-1 to TRBJ1-4; 7 bases fit TRBD1. V lost 0 bases to trimming and J lost 6 bases; unmatched junction nucleotides: 13. Per germline, CDR1 DFQATT and CDR2 SNEGSKA (reference sequence). CDR3 length equals 17 residues. In nucleotides, the CDR3 is TGCAGTGCTAGAGATATCCGCGGGGGACAGAAATATGAAAAACTGTTTTTT. As protein: CSARDIRGGQKYEKLFF.

The CDR3 DNA follows: TGTGCCAGCAGCTTGGCCTTGAAAGACATCCTTAACTATGGCTACACCTTC. Amino acids: CASSLALKDILNYGYTF. The chain carries TRBV7-9 and TRBJ1-2, with D uncertain. Trimming took 3 bases from V and 1 from J, leaving 18 bases between them. CDR1 and CDR2 from the germline V gene are SEHNR and FQNEAQ (reference sequence). The CDR3 contains 17 residues.

This clonotype showed up just a few times. The chain employs TRBV29-1 and TRBJ1-1; 7 positions agree with TRBD1. Germline values: CDR1 SQVTM, CDR2 ANQGSEA. V was pared by 6 bases and J by 3 bases, with 7 bases of the junction left unmatched. The CDR3 covers 13 residues. The CDR3 protein is CSVKYRGDTEAFF. CDR3 DNA sequence: TGCAGCGTCAAGTACAGGGGCGACACTGAAGCTTTCTTT.

This clonotype was picked up a small number of times. J is TRBJ1-6 and V is TRBV12-3 or TRBV12-4; D might be TRBD1 (6 bases). The length of the CDR3 is 14 residues. The germline V and J ends were trimmed by 6 bases and 8 bases, with 14 bases remaining between them. CDR3 amino acids: CASRAGTRYSPLHF. The CDR3 nucleotides are TGTGCCAGCAGAGCCGGGACACGTTATTCACCCCTCCACTTT.

This clonotype has only a few counts. J is TRBJ2-7 and V is TRBV6-5; D might be TRBD1 or TRBD2, each matching 5 bases. Germline assignment: CDR1 MNHEY and CDR2 SVGAGI. Trimming cost V 5 bases and J 6 bases, with 17 bases left between them. This CDR3 contains 14 residues. This CDR3 is CASSAPGPSIEQYF. Written as DNA, the CDR3 is TGTGCCAGCAGTGCGCCGGGACCAAGTATCGAGCAGTACTTC.

This clonotype was detected many times. The rearrangement uses TRBV12-3 or TRBV12-4 and TRBJ1-1; 8 bases agree with TRBD1. The CDR3 spans 14 residues. The V and J ends lost 6 bases and 4 bases, in that order; junction bases with no gene match: 7. CDR3 sequence reads: CASSSGGTSTEAFF. The CDR3 DNA follows: TGTGCCAGCAGCTCAGGGGGCACCAGCACTGAAGCTTTCTTT.

The table lists this clonotype with many counts. J is TRBJ1-2 and V is TRBV10-3, with D unclear. The CDR3 extends over 13 amino acids. V was cut by 2 bases and J by 7 bases, with 11 bases left in between. Germline CDR1 and CDR2: ENHRY and SYGVKD. In nucleotides, the CDR3 is TGTGCCATCAGTGAGCCCCCTTCTTTTGGCTACACCTTC. It encodes CAISEPPSFGYTF.

This clonotype has ten or more counts. The chain employs TRBV4-3 and TRBJ1-2; no reliable D call. Trimming removed 5 bases at V and 2 bases at J, with 12 bases between. CDR1 is LGHNA, CDR2 YSLEER, per germline. This CDR3 region has 14 residues. CDR3 in amino acids: CASSRAVKNYGYTF. The CDR3 coding sequence is TGCGCCAGCAGCAGAGCCGTGAAGAACTATGGCTACACCTTC.

At least ten counts were recorded for this clonotype. This chain links TRBV29-1 with TRBJ2-7; 8 positions agree with TRBD1. CDR1 is SQVTM and CDR2 is ANQGSEA in the germline V gene. The CDR3 is 14 residues long. After removal of 6 bases from V and 1 base from J, the junction contained 8 bases not matched to a gene. The CDR3 loop is CSVAPRTGSYEQYF. CDR3 coding DNA: TGCAGCGTCGCACCGCGGACAGGGTCCTACGAGCAGTACTTC.

V and J are TRBV15 and TRBJ1-1; the match to TRBD1 covers 7 bases. The J segment lost 5 bases and the V segment lost 0 bases, leaving 6 bases of the junction unmatched. Germline loops: CDR1 LNHNV, CDR2 YYDKDF (reference sequence). The CDR3 length is 15 residues. Written as DNA, the CDR3 is TGTGCCACCAGCAGAGAGGACAGGATCTTGACTGAAGCTTTCTTT. Translation gives CATSREDRILTEAFF. The variable domain in full, completed from reference TRBV15 and TRBJ1-1, reads DAMVIQNPRYQVTQFGKPVTLSCSQTLNHNVMYWYQQKSSQAPKLLFHYYDKDFNNEADTPDNFQSRRPNTSFCFLDIRSPGLGDTAMYLCATSREDRILTEAFFGQGTRLTVV.

This clonotype was recorded a few times. V gene TRBV4-3 combines with J gene TRBJ1-3; D perhaps matches TRBD1 (5 bases). Germline V gene data show CDR1 as LGHNA and CDR2 as YSLEER. The CDR3 is made up of 17 amino acids. V shed 2 bases and J shed 0 bases, with 14 bases lying between them. CDR3 nucleotides: TGCGCCAGCAGCCAAATCGGAGGGGCCGACTCTGGAAACACCATATATTTT. Translation: CASSQIGGADSGNTIYF.

This clonotype was observed at least ten times. The chain links TRBV6-5 to TRBJ2-5, with 7 bases identical to TRBD1. V shed 6 bases and J 4 bases; nucleotides not matched to a gene: 8. The CDR3 has 14 amino acids. From germline, CDR1 is MNHEY and CDR2 SVGAGI. This CDR3 is CASRAGGNLETQYF. DNA of the CDR3: TGTGCCAGCAGGGCAGGGGGTAACTTAGAGACCCAGTACTTC.

The sample holds many counts of this clonotype. CDR3 nucleotide sequence: TGTGCCAGCAGTCCCACCCACAGGGGAGAGACCCAGTACTTC. Its protein product is CASSPTHRGETQYF. The chain is built from TRBV12-3 or TRBV12-4 and TRBJ2-5; 7 bases align to TRBD1. CDR3 size: 14 residues. V gave up 5 bases and J gave up 4 bases; unmatched junction bases: 7.

This chain joins TRBV15 and TRBJ1-6; TRBD1 is a possible D gene (6 bases). The CDR3 is 18 amino acids. CDR1 and CDR2 from the germline V gene are LNHNV and YYDKDF (reference sequence). V lost 2 bases and J 0 bases, leaving 14 bases between the germline ends. CDR3 sequence: CATSRKRTEGSYNSPLHF. In nucleotides, the CDR3 is TGTGCCACCAGCAGAAAGAGGACAGAAGGCTCCTATAATTCACCCCTCCACTTT.

The count of this clonotype is one. Compared with germline, one end of the junction differs, possibly owing to a read error. This sequence joins TRBV9 and TRBJ1-6, with D unresolved. This CDR3 is 16 amino acids long. Germline V gives CDR1 SGDLS, CDR2 YYNGEE. The CDR3 DNA follows: TGTGCCAGCAGCGTATCGGCCAGCTCCTTTAATTCACCCCCCCACTTT. It translates to CASSVSASSFNSPPHF. Full variable domain (remainder filled in from reference TRBV9 and TRBJ1-6): DSGVTQTPKHLITATGQRVTLRCSPRSGDLSVYWYQQSLDQGLQFLIQYYNGEERAKGNILERFSAQQFPDLHSELNLSSLELGDSALYFCASSVSASSFNSPPHFGNGTRLTVT.

For this clonotype: A much larger clone sits a single nucleotide away, making a read error possible. The chain carries TRBV12-3 or TRBV12-4 and TRBJ2-7; either TRBD1 or TRBD2 may fit D (5 bases each). The CDR3 sequence is 15 residues long. The CDR3 nucleotides are TGTGCCAGCAGTTTATCCCGGGGCCTATCCTACGAGCAGTGCTTC. This codes for CASSLSRGLSYEQCF.

This clonotype was seen a few times. The chain combines TRBV3-1 with TRBJ1-2; 7 bases map to TRBD1. J lost 8 bases, V lost 0 bases, and 9 bases had no gene match. Looked up from germline, CDR1 is LGHDT and CDR2 is YNNKEL (reference sequence). This CDR3 is built from 15 residues. The CDR3 loop is CASSQEPYRGWGYTF. CDR3 DNA: TGTGCCAGCAGCCAAGAACCATACAGGGGTTGGGGCTACACCTTC.

The rearrangement uses TRBV7-3 and TRBJ1-6; D not resolved. Looked up from germline, CDR1 is SGHTA and CDR2 is FQGTGA. The V and J ends lost 3 bases and 4 bases respectively, with 16 bases between them. The CDR3 has 17 residues. The CDR3 is CASSLPSNRGYNSPLHF. DNA of the CDR3: TGTGCCAGCAGCTTGCCTTCGAATCGGGGTTATAATTCACCCCTCCACTTT.

This clonotype was picked up many times. The chain uses TRBV7-9 and TRBJ1-2; D is perhaps TRBD1 (5 bases). Trimming pared 1 base from V and 8 bases from J, leaving 23 bases between. Germline values: CDR1 SEHNR, CDR2 FQNEAQ (reference sequence). The CDR3 spans 17 residues. This chain's CDR3 is CASSLVPFTGPVVGYTF. CDR3 DNA: TGTGCCAGCAGCTTAGTTCCCTTTACAGGACCGGTCGTGGGCTACACCTTC.

The V call is TRBV25-1, the J call TRBJ1-6, with TRBD1 identical over 9 bases. V was pared by 7 bases and J by 0 bases, with 7 bases of the junction left unmatched. Germline CDR1 and CDR2: MGHDK and SYGVNS. The CDR3 has 17 residues. CDR3 in DNA: TGTGCCAGCAACCCGACAGGGGGAAACTCCTATAATTCACCCCTCCACTTT. This encodes CASNPTGGNSYNSPLHF.

Ten or more counts support this clonotype. J is TRBJ2-2 and V is TRBV20-1; D is ambiguous. CDR3 length: 16 residues. The V gene lost 1 base and the J gene lost 6 bases, with 18 bases spanning the gap. Germline V gene lookup returns CDR1 DFQATT and CDR2 SNEGSKA (reference sequence). CDR3 sequence (DNA): TGCAGTGCTAGAGGCGACTCTCACGATCGTCCCGGGGAGCTGTTTTTT. Translated, it gives CSARGDSHDRPGELFF.

The CDR3 sequence is CATSRGQGSGKLFF. The CDR3 DNA is TGTGCCACCAGCAGGGGACAGGGGAGTGGAAAACTGTTTTTT. The chain couples TRBV15 to TRBJ1-4, with 10 bases fitting TRBD1. This CDR3 has 14 residues. Germline assignment: CDR1 LNHNV and CDR2 YYDKDF (reference sequence). Trimming removed 3 bases from V and 10 bases from J; junction bases left unmatched: 5.

The chain has TRBV19 and TRBJ2-7; a possible D gene is TRBD2 (5 bases). Germline loops: CDR1 LNHDA, CDR2 SQIVND (reference sequence). Trimming left V 10 bases short and J 2 bases short, with 15 bases between. The CDR3 consists of 13 residues. The DNA of the CDR3 is TGTGCCACCCGAGCGGAGCTTGCCTACGAGCAGTACTTC. Protein sequence: CATRAELAYEQYF.

V usage is TRBV14 and J usage is TRBJ2-2; D is uncertain. Between the trimmed V and J ends, which lost 3 bases and 0 bases, there was a span of 5 bases. This CDR3 spans 14 amino acids. Germline V gene sequence: CDR1 SGHDN, CDR2 FVKESK. For the CDR3, the DNA is TGTGCCAGCAGCCATGACACGAACACCGGGGAGCTGTTTTTT. Translation: CASSHDTNTGELFF.

This clonotype was counted once. The J gene is TRBJ1-2, the V gene TRBV9; 9 bases line up with TRBD1. Trimming removed 4 bases from V and 6 bases from J; junction bases left unmatched: 13. The V gene's germline CDR1 is SGDLS and CDR2 YYNGEE. This CDR3 is built from 16 residues. CDR3 region: CASSQDPDRGAHGYTF. The CDR3 coding sequence is TGTGCCAGCAGCCAAGATCCGGACAGGGGCGCCCATGGCTACACCTTC. Complete variable domain (other parts from reference TRBV9 and TRBJ1-2): DSGVTQTPKHLITATGQRVTLRCSPRSGDLSVYWYQQSLDQGLQFLIQYYNGEERAKGNILERFSAQQFPDLHSELNLSSLELGDSALYFCASSQDPDRGAHGYTFGSGTRLTVV.

The CDR3 nucleotides are TGTGCCAGTAGTATGGGGTTAGCTAACTATGGCTACACCTTC. The encoded protein is CASSMGLANYGYTF. V and J are TRBV19 and TRBJ1-2; D uncertain. This CDR3 contains 14 residues. CDR1 is LNHDA and CDR2 is SQIVND in the germline V gene (reference sequence). The V end was cut by 3 bases, the J end by 0 bases, with 8 bases between. The full variable domain, with the rest looked up from reference TRBV19 and TRBJ1-2, is DGGITQSPKYLFRKEGQNVTLSCEQNLNHDAMYWYRQDPGQGLRLIYYSQIVNDFQKGDIAEGYSVSREKKESFPLTVTSAQKNPTAFYLCASSMGLANYGYTFGSGTRLTVV.

The V gene is TRBV29-1, the J gene TRBJ2-5, with D tentatively TRBD1 or TRBD2 (5 bases each). The CDR3 is made up of 14 amino acids. Germline V CDR1 and CDR2: SQVTM, ANQGSEA. Trimming pared 1 base from V and 1 base from J, leaving 10 bases between. The CDR3 DNA reads TGCAGCGTTGAAGTGGGGGAGACCCAAGAGACCCAGTACTTC. Its protein product is CSVEVGETQETQYF.